The rows below give T cell receptor beta chains drawn from one sample of a study of blood T cell repertoires in COVID-19. The table came from immunoSEQ multiplex PCR; TCRdb's copy has only in-frame clones and leaves some out. The sample lists 35,000 to 50,000 clones, 70% to 90% seen once, with less than 15% in the top ten. Sequencing input: peripheral blood. These receptors came from a woman aged 70-85 years in a cohort sampled during active COVID-19. Both conserved end residues are part of each CDR3. A D gene is named only where the DNA matches it firmly. Clone size appears in some rows only: once, few, many, or a class for an expanded clone.

>.|TRBV29-1|TRBJ1-2|12|.
TGCAGCGCTGTAGGCGGGAACTATGGCTACACCTTC
CSAVGGNYGYTF
>.|TRBV6-5|TRBJ2-3|16|once
TGTGCCAGCAGTTACACTTCAGGGTTTGGAACAGATACGCAGTATTTT
CASSYTSGFGTDTQYF
>TRBD1|TRBV27|TRBJ2-5|15|few
TGTGCCAGCAGCTTTGCGGACAGGTCCCAAGAGACCCAGTACTTC
CASSFADRSQETQYF
>TRBD1|TRBV27|TRBJ2-5|14|few
TGTGCCAGCAGTTTAGACAGGGGGTCGGAGACCCAGTACTTC
CASSLDRGSETQYF
>.|TRBV4-2|TRBJ2-1|14|.
TGTGCCAGCAGCCAAGGGGCAGGGATCAATGAGCAGTTCTTC
CASSQGAGINEQFF
>TRBD1|TRBV18|TRBJ2-3|14|.
TGTGCCAGCTCACCAACGACAGGGCCAGATACGCAGTATTTT
CASSPTTGPDTQYF
>.|TRBV10-3|TRBJ2-7|14|.
TGTGCCATCAGTGCGGGGACAAGCCTAGGAGAGCAGTACTTC
CAISAGTSLGEQYF
>.|TRBV3-1/TRBV3-2|TRBJ1-3|13|.
TGTGCCAGCAGTCCGAGCTCTGGAAACACCATATATTTT
CASSPSSGNTIYF
>TRBD2|TRBV18|TRBJ2-3|16|.
TGTGCCAGCTCAGCGCCACTAGCGGGGGGCACAGATACGCAGTATTTT
CASSAPLAGGTDTQYF
>TRBD1|TRBV29-1|TRBJ1-2|13|.
TGCAGCGTGCCCGGGACAGGGACCTATGGCTACACCTTC
CSVPGTGTYGYTF
>.|TRBV24-1|TRBJ2-6|17|.
TGTGCCACCAGTGATTTGCAGGGTTCCCCTGGGGCCAACGTCCTGACTTTC
CATSDLQGSPGANVLTF
>TRBD1|TRBV6-1|TRBJ2-1|14|few
TGTGCCAGCAGTGAAGAGTCCCTGGGACAGCGGCAGTTCTTC
CASSEESLGQRQFF
>.|TRBV19|TRBJ2-1|14|.
TGTGCCAGTAGTCGGGGTGATTGGTTGGGTGAGCAGTTCTTC
CASSRGDWLGEQFF
>TRBD2|TRBV6-5|TRBJ2-7|16|.
TGTGCCAGCAGTTACTCGAAGACTAGCGGAATCTACGAGCAGTACTTC
CASSYSKTSGIYEQYF
>TRBD2|TRBV16|TRBJ2-7|16|once
TGTGCCAGCAGCCAAAACCCGCTAGCGGGAGGGAACGAGCAGTACTTC
CASSQNPLAGGNEQYF
>.|TRBV28|TRBJ1-1|13|.
TGTGCCAGCAGTCCAACAGAAAACACTGAAGCTTTCTTT
CASSPTENTEAFF
>TRBD1|TRBV6-5|TRBJ1-1|15|.
TGTGCCAGCAGTCACACCAAACAGGGGGCCCGCCGGGCTTTCTTT
CASSHTKQGARRAFF
>.|TRBV30|TRBJ2-6|15|.
TGTGCCTGGTCACAGGGATCGGACGGGGCCAACGTCCTGACTTTC
CAWSQGSDGANVLTF
>.|TRBV9|TRBJ2-2|14|.
TGTGCCAGCGCGGCAGACTCGAACACCGGGGAGCTGTTTTTT
CASAADSNTGELFF
>TRBD1|TRBV28|TRBJ1-3|14|.
TGTGCCAGCAGGTCTTCAGGGGGCGAAAACACCATATATTTT
CASRSSGGENTIYF
>.|TRBV28|TRBJ1-4|14|.
TGTGCCAGCAGTTTGTCCGCAACTAATGAAAAACTGTTTTTT
CASSLSATNEKLFF
>TRBD1|TRBV5-4|TRBJ2-1|16|.
TGTGCCAGCAGCTCGAAACAGGGGCAATTCTACAATGAGCAGTTCTTC
CASSSKQGQFYNEQFF
>.|TRBV4-1|TRBJ1-5|16|.
TGCGCCAGCAGCCAAGAACGGTACAGGGAAAATCAGCCCCAGCATTTT
CASSQERYRENQPQHF
>.|TRBV11-2|TRBJ2-3|12|.
TGTGCCGGTTCTAGCGCGCCAGATACGCAGTATTTT
CAGSSAPDTQYF
>TRBD2|TRBV11-3|TRBJ2-5|15|.
TGTGCCAGCAGCCTGGGACTAGGTCGGGGAGAGACCCAGTACTTC
CASSLGLGRGETQYF
>.|TRBV13|TRBJ2-7|14|.
TGTGCCAGCAGCCTCGAGACACGAGGGGGAGAGCAGTACTTC
CASSLETRGGEQYF
>.|TRBV16|TRBJ2-5|16|few
TGTGCCAGCAGCCCTCCGAGGCAGTACAACCAAGAGACCCAGTACTTC
CASSPPRQYNQETQYF
>TRBD2|TRBV5-4|TRBJ2-3|16|once
TGTGCCAGCAGCAGGCGGGCGGGAGGGAGGACAGATACGCAGTATTTT
CASSRRAGGRTDTQYF
>.|TRBV11-2|TRBJ1-6|13|once
TGTGCCAGCAGCTTAGGGCGGGAGTCACCCCTCCACTTT
CASSLGRESPLHF
>TRBD1|TRBV9|TRBJ1-4|15|once
TGTGCCAGCAGCCCGAAGACAGGGTTTGATGAAAAACTGTTTTTT
CASSPKTGFDEKLFF
>TRBD2|TRBV5-8|TRBJ2-5|15|.
TGTGCCAGCAGCTTGGGGACCGCGGGAGAAGAGACCCAGTACTTC
CASSLGTAGEETQYF
>TRBD1|TRBV18|TRBJ1-1|15|.
TGTGCCAGCTCACCACTTACAGGGGGGAACACTGAAGCTTTCTTT
CASSPLTGGNTEAFF